The 27 T cell receptor beta chains in this list originate from one sample, sequenced in a study of glioma-infiltrating T cells. Using RNA template, CDR3s of TCR alpha and beta were amplified with iRepertoire arm-PCR. TCRdb recomputed calls from the multiplex PCR reads with MiXCR, one row per CDR3 protein. The table has 150,000 or so distinct CDR3 sequences, roughly two fifths seen once. Sequenced sample: glioma tissue, nonneoplastic brain tissue, or PBMCs (not recorded which). These receptors originate from a human donor with low-grade glioma or glioblastoma, undergoing nonglioma brain surgery, or in good health (not recorded which).

On this clonotype: This may stem from a read error, because a much larger clone lies one nucleotide away. This chain connects TRBV27 to TRBJ2-1; D is ambiguous. The CDR3 sequence is 11 residues long. The germline V gene has CDR1 MNHEY and CDR2 SMNVEV (reference sequence). Here the CDR3 DNA reads TGTGCCAGAAGTTTCGGTGGCGAGCAGTTCTTC. Translated, it gives CARSFGGEQFF.

This chain joins TRBV6-1 and TRBJ2-7, with D perhaps assigned TRBD1 or TRBD2 (6 bases each). Trimming cost V 5 bases and J 3 bases, with 11 bases left between them. CDR1 MNHNS and CDR2 SASEGT come from the germline V gene. The CDR3 is 13 residues long. The CDR3 bases are TGTGCCAGCAGTCTGCGGGACAACTACGAGCAGTACTTC. The encoded protein is CASSLRDNYEQYF.

This clonotype was found once. This chain connects TRBV27 to TRBJ1-1, with D possibly matching TRBD1 (5 bases). Germline values: CDR1 MNHEY, CDR2 SMNVEV (reference sequence). The CDR3 is 17 amino acids. Trimming shortened V by 2 bases and J by 0 bases, and 16 bases separated the two germline ends. The CDR3 sequence is CASSLTRQGGMNTEAFF. CDR3 DNA: TGTGCCAGCAGTTTAACCCGGCAGGGCGGCATGAACACTGAAGCTTTCTTT.

The chain recombines TRBV6-2 or TRBV6-3 with TRBJ1-1, with D tentatively TRBD1 (6 bases). Germline lookup yields CDR1 MNHEY and CDR2 SVGEGT. The CDR3 has 17 residues. Trimming stripped 5 bases from V and 5 bases from J, with 24 bases between. This CDR3 is CASSPSAGAVGLTEAFF. The CDR3 DNA reads TGTGCCAGCAGTCCGAGCGCAGGGGCGGTGGGATTGACTGAAGCTTTCTTT.

This clonotype occurred a few times. This chain links TRBV7-2 with TRBJ2-7; 13 bases are a match to TRBD2. This CDR3 is 16 amino acids long. The trim removed 4 bases at V and 2 bases at J, leaving 5 bases unmatched. Germline lookup yields CDR1 SGHTA and CDR2 FQGNSA. Written as DNA, the CDR3 is TGTGCCAGCAGCTCCCTTACTAGCGGGGGGGCCTACGAGCAGTACTTC. It codes for CASSSLTSGGAYEQYF.

The V gene is TRBV11-2, the J gene TRBJ2-2; D is uncertain. CDR1 and CDR2 (germline): SGHAT, FQNNGV. The V gene lost 0 bases and the J gene lost 6 bases, with 5 bases spanning the gap. The CDR3 spans 13 residues. DNA for the CDR3: TGTGCCAGCAGCTTAGAGGCGGCCGGGGAGCTGTTTTTT. This codes for CASSLEAAGELFF.

This clonotype was observed a handful of times. This chain joins TRBV20-1 and TRBJ1-5; possibly TRBD1 for D (5 bases). Trimming shortened V by 6 bases and J by 1 base, and 13 bases separated the two germline ends. The CDR3 spans 14 residues. The V gene's germline CDR1 is DFQATT and CDR2 SNEGSKA (reference sequence). The CDR3 DNA is TGCAGTGCAACGTCGACAGAGAGCAATCAGCCCCAGCATTTT. Translating gives CSATSTESNQPQHF.

The V call is TRBV27, the J call TRBJ1-5, with a tentative D call TRBD1 (5 bases). Germline V gene lookup returns CDR1 MNHEY and CDR2 SMNVEV (reference sequence). CDR3 size: 14 residues. V lost 3 bases, J lost 6 bases, and 12 bases lay in between. CDR3 sequence reads: CASSFGGRVQPQHF. The CDR3 region has the DNA TGTGCCAGCAGTTTCGGGGGGAGGGTTCAGCCCCAGCATTTT.

V usage is TRBV2 and J usage is TRBJ2-3; 7 bases map to TRBD2. From germline, CDR1 is SNHLY and CDR2 FYNNEI. V dropped 5 bases and J dropped 1; count of bases not matched to a gene: 3. CDR3 length equals 14 residues. CDR3 protein: CASSIREGTDTQYF. CDR3 DNA: TGTGCCAGCAGTATCCGGGAGGGCACAGATACGCAGTATTTT.

This clonotype was seen repeatedly, ten times or more. The V gene is TRBV6-1, the J gene TRBJ2-3; D not resolved. The CDR3 length is 14 residues. V lost 7 bases, J lost 6 bases, and 17 bases lay in between. Germline CDR1 reads MNHNS; CDR2 reads SASEGT. The DNA of the CDR3 is TGTGCCAGCAATAAAGGATCCGTATCCGATACGCAGTATTTT. It codes for CASNKGSVSDTQYF.

In nucleotides, the CDR3 is TGCGCCAGCAGCCTGGGACACACGAACACTGAAGCTTTCTTT. It is translated as CASSLGHTNTEAFF. The chain carries TRBV4-1 and TRBJ1-1; tentatively, D is TRBD1 (6 bases). Germline lookup yields CDR1 MGHRA and CDR2 YSYEKL. This CDR3 has 14 amino acids. V was pared by 4 bases and J by 1 base, with 10 bases between.

The chain couples TRBV6-6 to TRBJ2-3; a possible D gene is TRBD2 (5 bases). V was pared by 0 bases and J by 3 bases, with 13 bases between. CDR1 MNHNY and CDR2 SVGAGI come from the germline V gene (reference sequence). CDR3 length equals 16 residues. The CDR3 reads CASSYSRGKFTDTQYF. CDR3 sequence (DNA): TGTGCCAGCAGTTACTCGAGAGGGAAATTTACAGATACGCAGTATTTT.

V and J are TRBV6-5 and TRBJ2-7; 7 positions match TRBD1. V lost 4 bases and J lost 6; bases outside the gene matches: 6. Germline V CDR1 and CDR2: MNHEY, SVGAGI. CDR3 length: 13 amino acids. The CDR3 here is CASSWDRPLEQYF. In DNA form, the CDR3 reads TGTGCCAGCAGTTGGGACAGACCCCTCGAGCAGTACTTC.

This chain connects TRBV4-2 to TRBJ1-1, with unresolved D. Germline V gene sequence: CDR1 LGHNA, CDR2 YNFKEQ. The CDR3 totals 14 residues. V lost 1 base and J lost 1, with 7 bases in between. The CDR3 sequence is CASSQVSENTEAFF. The DNA for the CDR3 is TGTGCCAGCAGCCAAGTATCAGAGAACACTGAAGCTTTCTTT.

This clonotype occurred a few times. This chain connects TRBV6-1 to TRBJ2-3; D gene ambiguous. Trimming pared 11 bases from V and 5 bases from J, leaving 8 bases between. Germline CDR1 is MNHNS and CDR2 is SASEGT. The CDR3 contains 10 residues. CDR3 bases: TGTGCCTCACAAGGAGATACGCAGTATTTT. This sequence encodes CASQGDTQYF.

Only a few counts were recorded for this clonotype. The chain has TRBV4-3 and TRBJ1-1, with D possibly being TRBD1 (5 bases). V was trimmed by 1 base and J by 7 bases, leaving 19 bases between them. Per the germline V gene, CDR1 is LGHNA and CDR2 is YSLEER. The CDR3 runs 16 residues. The CDR3 protein is CASSQGAGIVNGEAFF. DNA for the CDR3: TGCGCCAGCAGCCAAGGGGCAGGGATAGTCAACGGTGAAGCTTTCTTT.

This chain links TRBV6-1 with TRBJ2-4; 7 bases map to TRBD2. The CDR3 extends over 14 amino acids. With V trimmed by 5 bases and J by 5 bases, 6 bases remained unmatched. CDR1 is MNHNS and CDR2 is SASEGT in the germline V gene. CDR3 nucleotides: TGTGCCAGCAGTAAGAGCGGGGCTGAAAACATTCAGTACTTC. Translating it yields CASSKSGAENIQYF.

This clonotype was counted at least ten times. This chain uses TRBV27 with TRBJ1-5, with D unresolved. Trimming took off 5 bases at V and 7 bases at J, with 15 bases between the two ends. This CDR3 is built from 14 residues. Germline lookup yields CDR1 MNHEY and CDR2 SMNVEV (reference sequence). The chain's CDR3 is CASSTAALRQPQHF. CDR3 nucleotides: TGTGCCAGCAGTACGGCGGCCCTGCGCCAGCCCCAGCATTTT.

This clonotype has ten or more counts. The chain carries TRBV6-1 and TRBJ1-6; D possibly corresponds to TRBD1 (6 bases). The V end lost 6 bases, the J end lost 8 bases, and 17 bases lay between the germline ends. Germline CDR1 is MNHNS and CDR2 is SASEGT. The length of the CDR3 is 15 residues. CDR3: CASSGDNPRDSPLHF. In nucleotides, the CDR3 is TGTGCCAGCAGCGGGGACAATCCCAGGGATTCACCCCTCCACTTT.

The rearrangement uses TRBV6-1 and TRBJ2-5; D gene uncertain. CDR3 length equals 13 residues. The germline V gene has CDR1 MNHNS and CDR2 SASEGT. The V gene lost 6 bases and the J gene lost 5 bases, with 13 bases spanning the gap. The DNA of the CDR3 is TGTGCCAGCAGGGCCCTACCTGGGGAGACCCAGTACTTC. It encodes CASRALPGETQYF.

Many counts were recorded for this clonotype. V and J are TRBV28 and TRBJ1-5; D unclear. The CDR3 length is 13 residues. V lost 7 bases and J lost 0, with 7 bases in between. Germline-derived CDR1 and CDR2 are MDHEN and SYDVKM. In DNA, the CDR3 is TGTGCCAGCACCAGGAATAGCAATCAGCCCCAGCATTTT. It codes for CASTRNSNQPQHF. The entire variable domain, with the rest obtained from reference TRBV28 and TRBJ1-5, is as follows: DVKVTQSSRYLVKRTGEKVFLECVQDMDHENMFWYRQDPGLGLRLIYFSYDVKMKEKGDIPEGYSVSREKKERFSLILESASTNQTSMYLCASTRNSNQPQHFGDGTRLSIL.

The genes are TRBV5-1 and TRBJ2-1; 10 bases match TRBD2. Germline V CDR1 and CDR2: SGHRS, YFSETQ. This CDR3 is built from 16 residues. Trimming took 2 bases from V and 4 from J; bases not matched to a gene: 6. The CDR3 protein is CASSLLAGLEYNEQFF. The CDR3, as DNA: TGCGCCAGCAGCTTACTAGCGGGGTTGGAATACAATGAGCAGTTCTTC.

This clonotype was detected only a few times. This chain connects TRBV2 to TRBJ2-3; D is undetermined. The V end lost 4 bases, the J end lost 7 bases, and 9 bases lay between the germline ends. This CDR3 has 12 amino acids. Germline CDR1 and CDR2: SNHLY and FYNNEI. CDR3 sequence (DNA): TGTGCCAGCAGTGCGGAGCGTAATACGCAGTATTTT. Translating gives CASSAERNTQYF.

V usage is TRBV20-1 and J usage is TRBJ2-7, with D tentatively TRBD1 (8 bases). With 5 bases removed from V and 6 bases from J, the gap between germline ends came to 14 bases. The CDR3 length is 12 residues. CDR1 is DFQATT and CDR2 is SNEGSKA in the germline V gene (reference sequence). CDR3 sequence: CSAHRGGVEQYF. The CDR3 nucleotides read TGCAGTGCTCACAGGGGGGGGGTCGAGCAGTACTTC.

This chain uses TRBV6-5 with TRBJ2-6; D gene unclear. Germline V gene sequence: CDR1 MNHEY, CDR2 SVGAGI. Deletions cut 8 bases from V and 2 bases from J, with 7 bases between. This CDR3 contains 13 residues. The CDR3 reads CASRPPGANVLTF. CDR3 in DNA: TGTGCCAGCCGCCCCCCTGGGGCCAACGTCCTGACTTTC.

The CDR3 region is CSVAGAPDQPQHF. CDR3 DNA sequence: TGCAGCGTTGCGGGTGCCCCTGATCAGCCCCAGCATTTT. The rearrangement joins TRBV29-1 to TRBJ1-5; no clear D. V was shortened by 4 bases and J by 5 bases, with 12 bases between the two germline ends. This CDR3 spans 13 amino acids. Germline CDR1 and CDR2: SQVTM and ANQGSEA.

The rearrangement joins TRBV20-1 to TRBJ1-6; D gene unclear. The CDR3 spans 14 residues. From germline, CDR1 is DFQATT and CDR2 SNEGSKA (reference sequence). V was trimmed by 6 bases and J by 10 bases, leaving 19 bases between them. The CDR3 loop reads CSASRETPPSPLHF. In nucleotides, the CDR3 is TGCAGTGCCTCCCGGGAGACACCCCCATCACCCCTCCACTTT.